Sequencing of this TCR beta chain was carried out in a study of cytomegalovirus exposure and HLA in healthy donors. Study information: There were 100 million to 130 million unique TCR beta sequences, drawn from about 180 million T cells, in an earlier analysis.

Study-level points and caveats: The analysis excluded some indistinguishable V segments, including TRBV6-2 and TRBV6-3.

The CDR3 runs 15 residues. Trimming left V 1 base short and J 1 base short, with 10 bases between. Germline assignment: CDR1 SEHNR and CDR2 FQNEAQ (reference sequence). On this clone itself: Its target is not known.

The PCR contained 60 Vbeta and 13 Jbeta primers. Method: immunoSEQ multiplex PCR; TCRdb's copy keeps in-frame clones and lacks some. In the table there are fewer than 200,000 clones, around 80% of which are singletons. Sequenced sample: PBMCs. The origin of this receptor is a male donor in good health and CMV-seronegative. The chain joins TRBV7-9 to TRBJ1-1; D is undetermined. The CDR3 is CASSLVGSSNTEAFF. CDR3 sequence (DNA): TGTGCCAGCAGCTTAGTGGGGAGTTCGAACACTGAAGCTTTCTTT.